The 5 T cell receptor beta chains listed next were all sequenced from one sample in a study of blood T cell repertoires in COVID-19. Libraries were prepared by immunoSEQ multiplex PCR; TCRdb keeps only in-frame clonotypes and omits some of them. The sample comprises roughly 180,000 clones, less than 85% of which are singletons, and approximately 7% rests with the top ten. Sequenced sample: peripheral blood. These receptors came from a human donor in a cohort sampled during active COVID-19.

This clone was found a few times. The V gene is TRBV5-1, the J gene TRBJ1-1; D perhaps matches TRBD1 (5 bases). Germline lookup yields CDR1 SGHRS and CDR2 YFSETQ. The V end lost 3 bases, the J end lost 0 bases, and 12 bases lay between the germline ends. The CDR3 has 15 amino acids. CDR3 sequence: CASSYLQDLNTEAFF. CDR3 nucleotides: TGCGCCAGCAGCTACCTACAGGACCTGAACACTGAAGCTTTCTTT.

Written as DNA, the CDR3 is TGTGCCAGCAGCCAAGATCGGGGACAGGGGGTTCAGCCCCAGCATTTT. Its translation: CASSQDRGQGVQPQHF. This chain joins TRBV3-1 (or the pseudogene TRBV3-2) and TRBJ1-5; TRBD1 agrees at 11 bases. The CDR3 consists of 16 residues. The V gene end was trimmed by 0 bases and the J gene end by 6 bases; junction bases not matched to a gene: 4. Germline V gene lookup returns CDR1 LGHDT and CDR2 YNNKEL (reference sequence).

J is TRBJ2-7 and V is TRBV7-3; the match to TRBD2 covers 10 bases. Unmatched junction bases numbered 3, after V lost 2 bases and J lost 5 bases. This CDR3 contains 14 residues. Germline values: CDR1 SGHTA, CDR2 FQGTGA. The CDR3 nucleotides read TGTGCCAGCAGCTTACTAGCGGGGGACCACGAGCAGTACTTC. Translated: CASSLLAGDHEQYF.

The rearrangement uses TRBV19 and TRBJ1-1, with TRBD1 matching over 9 bases. CDR3 size: 14 residues. Germline V lookup: CDR1 LNHDA, CDR2 SQIVND (reference sequence). The V and J ends lost 4 bases and 3 bases, in that order; junction bases with no gene match: 3. CDR3 region: CASSTRTGDTEAFF. CDR3 bases: TGTGCCAGTAGTACCCGGACAGGGGACACTGAAGCTTTCTTT.

J is TRBJ1-2 and V is TRBV5-1; 8 nucleotides agree with TRBD1. CDR1 and CDR2 from the germline V gene are SGHRS and YFSETQ. V trimming: 6 bases; J trimming: 0 bases; junction bases outside the gene matches: 10. The CDR3 spans 16 residues. CDR3 DNA sequence: TGCGCCAGCACCACGGGGACAGGCCAAGCTAACTATGGCTACACCTTC. Its protein is CASTTGTGQANYGYTF.